The next 29 T cell receptor beta chains were all read from a single sample in a study of blood T cell repertoires in COVID-19. Clones were sequenced by immunoSEQ multiplex PCR, and TCRdb holds only the in-frame ones, with some missing. The sample lists some 180,000 clones; about 76% were seen once. Material: peripheral blood. The receptors derive from a woman between 45 and 60 years old with active or convalescent COVID-19.

The chain has TRBV19 and TRBJ2-5; 15 nucleotides agree with TRBD2. This CDR3 has 16 residues. After removal of 4 bases from V and 4 bases from J, the junction contained 4 bases not matched to a gene. CDR1 is LNHDA, CDR2 SQIVND, per germline (reference sequence). Here the CDR3 DNA reads TGTGCCAGTAGTAGTGGACTAGCGGGGGGGCGAGAGACCCAGTACTTC. Amino acid sequence: CASSSGLAGGRETQYF.

The chain couples TRBV6-5 to TRBJ1-1; 8 positions match TRBD1. V was pared by 2 bases and J by 5 bases, with 4 bases of the junction left unmatched. The CDR3 contains 14 residues. Per the germline V gene, CDR1 is MNHEY and CDR2 is SVGAGI. The CDR3: CASSYRQGMTEAFF. CDR3 coding DNA: TGTGCCAGCAGTTACAGACAGGGGATGACTGAAGCTTTCTTT.

This clone turned up a few times. CDR3 nucleotides: TGCGCCAGCAGCTTTGGCGGCGCCTACAATGAGCAGTTCTTC. Its protein product is CASSFGGAYNEQFF. This sequence joins TRBV5-1 and TRBJ2-1; D is undetermined. V was cut by 2 bases and J by 2 bases, with 8 bases left in between. CDR1 SGHRS and CDR2 YFSETQ come from the germline V gene. The CDR3 contains 14 residues.

The gene calls are TRBV7-2 and TRBJ2-2; TRBD2 agrees at 7 bases. CDR3 size: 16 residues. J was trimmed by 6 bases and V by 5 bases; bases with no gene match: 12. CDR1 is SGHTA and CDR2 is FQGNSA in the germline V gene. CDR3 sequence reads: CASSGGVGRGAGELFF. In nucleotides, the CDR3 is TGTGCCAGCAGCGGGGGGGTCGGAAGAGGGGCCGGGGAGCTGTTTTTT.

The V call is TRBV19, the J call TRBJ1-2; 7 bases agree with TRBD1. CDR1 and CDR2 from the germline V gene are LNHDA and SQIVND (reference sequence). CDR3 size: 12 residues. V was pared by 7 bases and J by 4 bases, with 3 bases of the junction left unmatched. CDR3: CASTGTVYGYTF. CDR3 in DNA: TGTGCCAGTACCGGGACAGTCTATGGCTACACCTTC. The full variable domain, rest sourced from reference TRBV19 and TRBJ1-2, is DGGITQSPKYLFRKEGQNVTLSCEQNLNHDAMYWYRQDPGQGLRLIYYSQIVNDFQKGDIAEGYSVSREKKESFPLTVTSAQKNPTAFYLCASTGTVYGYTFGSGTRLTVV.

The CDR3 coding sequence is TGTGCCAGCAGCCCGTCATCCGGGACAGGGGGCGATCAGCCCCAGCATTTT. Translated, it gives CASSPSSGTGGDQPQHF. The chain uses TRBV3-1 (or the pseudogene TRBV3-2) and TRBJ1-5, with 12 bases matching TRBD1. The CDR3 extends over 17 amino acids. Germline-derived CDR1 and CDR2 are LGHDT and YNNKEL (reference sequence). J was trimmed by 5 bases and V by 4 bases; bases with no gene match: 9.

This rearrangement joins TRBV28 to TRBJ2-6; D is uncertain. V shed 3 bases and J shed 0 bases, with 6 bases lying between them. The CDR3 length is 15 residues. From germline, CDR1 is MDHEN and CDR2 SYDVKM. The CDR3 sequence: CASSLAHSGANVLTF. The CDR3 region has the DNA TGTGCCAGCAGTTTGGCCCACTCTGGGGCCAACGTCCTGACTTTC.

The gene calls are TRBV7-2 and TRBJ1-3; no firm D call. V was clipped by 1 base and J by 0 bases, with 10 bases between them. Germline V lookup: CDR1 SGHTA, CDR2 FQGNSA. CDR3 size: 16 residues. This CDR3 is CASSLDGVSSGNTIYF. The CDR3 DNA sequence: TGTGCCAGCAGCTTAGACGGGGTCAGCTCTGGAAACACCATATATTTT.

The chain is built from TRBV27 and TRBJ1-5, with a possible D match to TRBD1 (6 bases). This CDR3 has 17 amino acids. CDR1 is MNHEY, CDR2 SMNVEV, per germline (reference sequence). Trimming cost V 2 bases and J 7 bases, with 21 bases left between them. The DNA of the CDR3 is TGTGCCAGCAGTTTACCAAACCTACAGGGCTCGGGGCAGCCCCAGCATTTT. It translates to CASSLPNLQGSGQPQHF.

V usage is TRBV20-1 and J usage is TRBJ2-7; no firm D call. Germline values: CDR1 DFQATT, CDR2 SNEGSKA (reference sequence). The V and J ends lost 3 bases and 3 bases respectively, with 6 bases between them. The CDR3 covers 11 residues. The CDR3 loop reads CSARPYYEQYF. As DNA, the CDR3 is TGCAGTGCTAGGCCCTACTACGAGCAGTACTTC.

V is TRBV7-9 and J is TRBJ1-1; tentative D call: TRBD1 (5 bases). CDR1 is SEHNR and CDR2 is FQNEAQ in the germline V gene (reference sequence). Deletions cut 2 bases from V and 5 bases from J, with 12 bases between. This CDR3 has 14 residues. The CDR3 sequence is CASSLKGLGTEAFF. CDR3 bases: TGTGCCAGCAGCTTAAAGGGGCTGGGGACTGAAGCTTTCTTT.

The rearrangement links TRBV7-2 to TRBJ1-4; D unclear. CDR1 is SGHTA and CDR2 is FQGNSA in the germline V gene. The V gene lost 5 bases and the J gene lost 4 bases, with 8 bases spanning the gap. CDR3 length: 13 amino acids. CDR3 protein: CASSPGFNEKLFF. CDR3 sequence (DNA): TGTGCCAGCAGCCCGGGATTTAATGAAAAACTGTTTTTT.

The chain couples TRBV19 to TRBJ1-5, with D maybe TRBD1 (6 bases). This CDR3 region has 15 residues. V was cut by 5 bases and J by 5 bases, with 16 bases left in between. Per the germline V gene, CDR1 is LNHDA and CDR2 is SQIVND (reference sequence). Written as DNA, the CDR3 is TGTGCCAGTAGTCCCATAGTGGCAGGGGATCAGCCCCAGCATTTT. Translation gives CASSPIVAGDQPQHF. The entire variable domain, with the rest obtained from reference TRBV19 and TRBJ1-5, is as follows: DGGITQSPKYLFRKEGQNVTLSCEQNLNHDAMYWYRQDPGQGLRLIYYSQIVNDFQKGDIAEGYSVSREKKESFPLTVTSAQKNPTAFYLCASSPIVAGDQPQHFGDGTRLSIL.

The chain carries TRBV28 and TRBJ2-2, with 9 bases fitting TRBD1. The CDR3 runs to 16 residues. Germline V gene data show CDR1 as MDHEN and CDR2 as SYDVKM. The V gene end was trimmed by 6 bases and the J gene end by 5 bases; junction bases not matched to a gene: 10. The DNA of the CDR3 is TGTGCCAGCAGAAGACCCGGGACAGGGAGGACCGGGGAGCTGTTTTTT. It is translated as CASRRPGTGRTGELFF.

The V call is TRBV2, the J call TRBJ2-2, with 10 bases aligning to TRBD2. The CDR3 contains 15 residues. CDR1 SNHLY and CDR2 FYNNEI come from the germline V gene. V lost 6 bases to trimming and J lost 3 bases; unmatched junction nucleotides: 4. As DNA, the CDR3 is TGTGCCAGCAGGCAGAGCGGGAGGGACACCGGGGAGCTGTTTTTT. As protein: CASRQSGRDTGELFF.

The chain carries TRBV5-1 and TRBJ2-3; 7 nucleotides agree with TRBD2. There are 14 residues in the CDR3. J lost 0 bases, V lost 7 bases, and 5 bases had no gene match. Per the germline V gene, CDR1 is SGHRS and CDR2 is YFSETQ. CDR3 residues: CASSLAESTDTQYF. CDR3 coding DNA: TGCGCCAGCTCTCTAGCGGAGAGCACAGATACGCAGTATTTT.

The genes are TRBV25-1 and TRBJ2-7; tentative D call: TRBD2 (5 bases). Germline V gives CDR1 MGHDK, CDR2 SYGVNS. The CDR3 runs to 15 residues. Trimming took off 2 bases at V and 1 base at J, with 12 bases between the two ends. CDR3 bases: TGTGCCAGCAGTGAAGGAGGTGGGTTGTCCTACGAGCAGTACTTC. The encoded protein is CASSEGGGLSYEQYF.

J is TRBJ2-2 and V is TRBV30; the D is unclear. The ends were cut back, 0 bases at V and 2 bases at J, with 7 bases in the middle. There are 14 residues in the CDR3. Germline-derived CDR1 and CDR2 are GTSNPN and SVGIG (reference sequence). The chain's CDR3 is CAWSVALNTGELFF. The CDR3 region has the DNA TGTGCCTGGAGTGTGGCTCTCAACACCGGGGAGCTGTTTTTT.

The chain has TRBV7-9 and TRBJ1-6, with 9 bases matching TRBD1. Germline lookup yields CDR1 SEHNR and CDR2 FQNEAQ (reference sequence). V shed 4 bases, J shed 8 bases, and the junction held 3 bases outside the gene matches. CDR3 size: 14 residues. CDR3 protein: CASSSRTGDSPLHF. For the CDR3, the DNA is TGTGCCAGCAGCTCAAGGACAGGGGATTCACCCCTCCACTTT.

V usage is TRBV7-9 and J usage is TRBJ1-3, with 9 bases that match TRBD1. Trimming took 3 bases from V and 2 from J; bases not matched to a gene: 8. The CDR3 loop spans 17 amino acids. Germline CDR1 reads SEHNR; CDR2 reads FQNEAQ (reference sequence). This CDR3 reads CASSFQPGDRAGNTIYF. The CDR3 coding sequence is TGTGCCAGCAGCTTCCAACCCGGGGACAGGGCTGGAAACACCATATATTTT.

The chain is built from TRBV6-5 and TRBJ2-7, with TRBD1 identical over 7 bases. The J segment lost 3 bases and the V segment lost 5 bases, leaving 10 bases of the junction unmatched. The CDR3 spans 15 residues. The germline gives CDR1 MNHEY, CDR2 SVGAGI. CDR3 protein: CASSLMGQTYYEQYF. The CDR3 DNA reads as TGTGCCAGCAGTCTCATGGGACAGACCTACTACGAGCAGTACTTC.

The chain couples TRBV21-1 to TRBJ2-3; TRBD1 reflects the table's D call only, with no check against the DNA. TRBV21-1 is a recognized pseudogene. This CDR3 has 14 amino acids. CDR3 loop: CASSEGEGVDTQYF. DNA for the CDR3: TGTGCCAGCAGCGAGGGGGAAGGGGTGGATACGCAGTATTTT.

The chain joins TRBV6-6 to TRBJ2-2; weak D call: TRBD2 (6 bases). V lost 8 bases to trimming and J lost 7 bases, with 14 bases between them. The CDR3 consists of 13 residues. Germline assignment: CDR1 MNHNY and CDR2 SVGAGI (reference sequence). CDR3 region: CASVLATGGELFF. The CDR3 coding sequence is TGTGCCAGCGTACTAGCCACGGGCGGGGAGCTGTTTTTT.

V gene TRBV7-9 combines with J gene TRBJ2-5; 13 bases agree with TRBD2. Germline V gene data show CDR1 as SEHNR and CDR2 as FQNEAQ (reference sequence). The CDR3 contains 16 residues. J gave up 5 bases and V 5 bases, and 8 bases lay outside the gene matches. This chain's CDR3 is CASSPRTSGSGETQYF. The CDR3 nucleotides are TGTGCCAGCAGCCCCCGGACTAGCGGGAGTGGTGAGACCCAGTACTTC. The variable domain in full, completed from reference TRBV7-9 and TRBJ2-5, reads DTGVSQNPRHKITKRGQNVTFRCDPISEHNRLYWYRQTLGQGPEFLTYFQNEAQLEKSRLLSDRFSAERPKGSFSTLEIQRTEQGDSAMYLCASSPRTSGSGETQYFGPGTRLLVL.

The chain has TRBV3-1 (or the pseudogene TRBV3-2) and TRBJ2-3, with D unresolved. CDR1 and CDR2 from the germline V gene are LGHDT and YNNKEL (reference sequence). This CDR3 is 15 amino acids long. Deletions cut 0 bases from V and 1 base from J, with 8 bases between. The DNA for the CDR3 is TGTGCCAGCAGCCAAGACCTACGAGGCACAGATACGCAGTATTTT. This translates into CASSQDLRGTDTQYF.

V and J are TRBV18 and TRBJ1-3; TRBD1 matches 7 bases. The germline V gene has CDR1 KGHSH and CDR2 LQKENI. Losses at the gene ends were 5 bases for V and 0 bases for J; bases not matched to a gene: 7. The CDR3 has 16 amino acids. The CDR3 region is CASSYTGTDSGNTIYF. DNA for the CDR3: TGTGCCAGCTCATACACCGGGACAGACTCTGGAAACACCATATATTTT.

The chain is built from TRBV30 and TRBJ2-7; D unresolved. This CDR3 spans 14 amino acids. Germline V gene sequence: CDR1 GTSNPN, CDR2 SVGIG (reference sequence). V gave up 2 bases and J gave up 4 bases, with 15 bases separating them. CDR3 sequence reads: CAWSKDFKPYEQYF. CDR3 sequence (DNA): TGTGCCTGGAGTAAAGACTTTAAGCCGTACGAGCAGTACTTC.

The chain is built from TRBV29-1 and TRBJ1-4, with 10 bases aligning to TRBD1. Germline lookup yields CDR1 SQVTM and CDR2 ANQGSEA. Losses at the gene ends were 5 bases for V and 5 bases for J; bases not matched to a gene: 2. The CDR3 is 13 residues long. Written as DNA, the CDR3 is TGCAGCGTTCGGGGACAGGGGAATGAAAAACTGTTTTTT. Amino acid sequence: CSVRGQGNEKLFF.

The genes are TRBV11-2 and TRBJ1-4; 7 positions agree with TRBD1. The germline V gene has CDR1 SGHAT and CDR2 FQNNGV. CDR3 size: 15 residues. V trimming: 5 bases; J trimming: 8 bases; junction bases outside the gene matches: 11. CDR3 sequence: CASSTGQVRDEKLFF. The CDR3, as DNA: TGTGCCAGCAGCACTGGACAGGTCAGGGACGAAAAACTGTTTTTT. Using reference TRBV11-2 and TRBJ1-4 for the parts outside the CDR3, the full variable domain is EAGVAQSPRYKIIEKRQSVAFWCNPISGHATLYWYQQILGQGPKLLIQFQNNGVVDDSQLPKDRFSAERLKGVDSTLKIQPAKLEDSAVYLCASSTGQVRDEKLFFGSGTQLSVL.